The T cell receptor (beta chain) described here comes from a study of blood T cell repertoires in COVID-19. Looking at the study overall: From T cells, B-cell-depleted T cells, or PBMCs came the material, which was cDNA or gDNA.

From germline, CDR1 is SEHNR and CDR2 FQNEAQ (reference sequence). Trimming removed 4 bases at V and 1 base at J, with 22 bases between. The CDR3 totals 18 residues. TCRdb keeps only in-frame clones here, not all; method: immunoSEQ multiplex PCR. In the table there are some 180,000 clones, under 90% of which are singletons. The J gene is TRBJ1-1, the V gene TRBV7-9; weak D call: TRBD1 (5 bases). This clonotype was obtained from a man aged 55 to 69 with acute or convalescent COVID-19. Sequencing was carried out using peripheral blood. The CDR3 protein is CASSSKFRDIPENTEAFF. CDR3 in DNA: TGTGCCAGCAGCTCAAAATTCAGGGATATTCCAGAGAACACTGAAGCTTTCTTT. Filled out from reference TRBV7-9 and TRBJ1-1, the complete variable domain reads DTGVSQNPRHKITKRGQNVTFRCDPISEHNRLYWYRQTLGQGPEFLTYFQNEAQLEKSRLLSDRFSAERPKGSFSTLEIQRTEQGDSAMYLCASSSKFRDIPENTEAFFGQGTRLTVV.